Listed below are T cell receptor beta chains from one sample, sequenced in a study of early T cells in non-severe SARS-CoV-2 infection. TCRdb itself ran the 5' RACE reads through MiXCR, one entry per CDR3 protein. The table has around 71,000 distinct CDR3 sequences, approximately 11% seen once; the top ten hold less than 20%. The input for sequencing was whole blood, taken at baseline. These receptors all come from an adult who was a healthcare worker with PCR-confirmed SARS-CoV-2 infection or an uninfected control (not recorded which). Both conserved end residues are part of each CDR3. The D gene is left open where the match is weak. Clone size, where shown, is once, few, many, or a class for clones that have expanded.

v_call: TRBV7-8
j_call: TRBJ2-2
clone_size: few
d_call: TRBD2
cdr3_nt: TGTGCCAGCAGCCTAGGGACTAGCGGCATGAACACCGGGGAGCTGTTTTTT
cdr3_aa: CASSLGTSGMNTGELFF

v_call: TRBV5-1
j_call: TRBJ2-3
clone_size: medium-sized
d_call: -
cdr3_nt: TGCGCCAGCAGCCCTGACCGAAGCACAGATACGCAGTATTTT
cdr3_aa: CASSPDRSTDTQYF

v_call: TRBV29-1
j_call: TRBJ2-5
clone_size: many
d_call: -
cdr3_nt: TGCAGCGTTGGGGACTCCCCCCAGACCCAGTACTTC
cdr3_aa: CSVGDSPQTQYF

v_call: TRBV6-6
j_call: TRBJ2-5
clone_size: many
d_call: -
cdr3_nt: TGTGCCAGCAGTTACTCACCCGGGGGAGAGACCCAGTACTTC
cdr3_aa: CASSYSPGGETQYF

v_call: TRBV29-1
j_call: TRBJ2-2
clone_size: many
d_call: -
cdr3_nt: TGCAGCGTAGGGACGGGAAACACCGGGGAGCTGTTTTTT
cdr3_aa: CSVGTGNTGELFF

v_call: TRBV20-1
j_call: TRBJ2-3
clone_size: -
d_call: TRBD2
cdr3_nt: TGCAGTGCTCTCACACCCCGACTAGCGGGAGGCGATACGCAGTATTTT
cdr3_aa: CSALTPRLAGGDTQYF

v_call: TRBV6-6
j_call: TRBJ2-5
clone_size: many
d_call: -
cdr3_nt: TGTGCCAGCAGTTACGGGGGTTCGCAAGAGACCCAGTACTTC
cdr3_aa: CASSYGGSQETQYF

v_call: TRBV28
j_call: TRBJ2-1
clone_size: many
d_call: TRBD2
cdr3_nt: TGTGCCAGCAGGGACACTAGCGGGAGTGCGAATGAGCAGTTCTTC
cdr3_aa: CASRDTSGSANEQFF

v_call: TRBV10-3
j_call: TRBJ2-7
clone_size: few
d_call: TRBD1
cdr3_nt: TGTGCCATCGGGGACAGGGGAGGTTGGTACGAGCAGTACTTC
cdr3_aa: CAIGDRGGWYEQYF

v_call: TRBV28
j_call: TRBJ2-7
clone_size: many
d_call: -
cdr3_nt: TGTGCCAGCAGTTTATGGGTAAAAAGGGCTGGGTACGAGCAGTACTTC
cdr3_aa: CASSLWVKRAGYEQYF

v_call: TRBV11-2
j_call: TRBJ2-7
clone_size: many
d_call: -
cdr3_nt: TGTGCCAGCAGCTTTTCAGGGCCGTTTTCCTCCTACGAGCAGTACTTC
cdr3_aa: CASSFSGPFSSYEQYF

v_call: TRBV20-1
j_call: TRBJ2-1
clone_size: -
d_call: -
cdr3_nt: TGCAGTGCTCAAGACCCACACCAACGGCGGGAGCAGTTCTTC
cdr3_aa: CSAQDPHQRREQFF

v_call: TRBV6-2/TRBV6-3
j_call: TRBJ1-1
clone_size: few
d_call: -
cdr3_nt: TGTGCCAGCAGTTACGGTTCCCTCACTGAAGCTTTCTTT
cdr3_aa: CASSYGSLTEAFF

v_call: TRBV7-7
j_call: TRBJ2-5
clone_size: few
d_call: -
cdr3_nt: TGTGCCAGCAGCCCCCCCGGTGGGTCAGAGACCCAGTACTTC
cdr3_aa: CASSPPGGSETQYF

v_call: TRBV7-2
j_call: TRBJ2-3
clone_size: few
d_call: -
cdr3_nt: TGTGCCAGCAGCTTGGCCCCGGCCGCAGATACGCAGTATTTT
cdr3_aa: CASSLAPAADTQYF

v_call: TRBV20-1
j_call: TRBJ2-5
clone_size: many
d_call: -
cdr3_nt: TGCAGTGCTAGAGATCCGGCTAGCATAGAGACCCAGTACTTC
cdr3_aa: CSARDPASIETQYF

v_call: TRBV7-8
j_call: TRBJ1-3
clone_size: many
d_call: -
cdr3_nt: TGTGCCAGCATCCAGGGGAGCTCTGGAAACACCATATATTTT
cdr3_aa: CASIQGSSGNTIYF

v_call: TRBV4-2
j_call: TRBJ2-5
clone_size: few
d_call: TRBD2
cdr3_nt: TGTGCCAGCAGCCAAGACAGGGCTAGCGGGAGGGCCTTCGAGGAGACCCAGTACTTC
cdr3_aa: CASSQDRASGRAFEETQYF

v_call: TRBV3-1
j_call: TRBJ2-2
clone_size: -
d_call: -
cdr3_nt: TGTGCCAGCAGCTACACAGACACCGGGGAGCTGTTTTTT
cdr3_aa: CASSYTDTGELFF

v_call: TRBV5-6
j_call: TRBJ2-3
clone_size: few
d_call: TRBD2
cdr3_nt: TGTGCCAGCAGCTTCCCAGGGACTAGCGGAGGGACAGATACGCAGTATTTT
cdr3_aa: CASSFPGTSGGTDTQYF

v_call: TRBV5-4
j_call: TRBJ1-2
clone_size: many
d_call: TRBD1
cdr3_nt: TGTGCCAGCAGCATACCCGGGACAGGGGGCTCTGGCTACACCTTC
cdr3_aa: CASSIPGTGGSGYTF

v_call: TRBV9
j_call: TRBJ2-7
clone_size: many
d_call: -
cdr3_nt: TGTGCCAGCAGCGTAGCAGCGGCAGACTCCTACGAGCAGTACTTC
cdr3_aa: CASSVAAADSYEQYF

v_call: TRBV7-6
j_call: TRBJ1-1
clone_size: -
d_call: -
cdr3_nt: TGTGCCAGCAGCTTAGGGTCCCCGAACACTGAAGCTTTCTTT
cdr3_aa: CASSLGSPNTEAFF

v_call: TRBV28
j_call: TRBJ2-5
clone_size: few
d_call: TRBD2
cdr3_nt: TGTGCCAGCAGTATACCAGGACTAGCCCAAGAGACCCAGTACTTC
cdr3_aa: CASSIPGLAQETQYF

v_call: TRBV20-1
j_call: TRBJ2-2
clone_size: -
d_call: -
cdr3_nt: TGCAGTGCTAGGCGTGGGGCCGGGGAGCTGTTTTTT
cdr3_aa: CSARRGAGELFF

v_call: TRBV12-3/TRBV12-4
j_call: TRBJ2-7
clone_size: -
d_call: TRBD1
cdr3_nt: TGTGCCAGCAGTCCGGACAGGGTTACCGAGCAGTACTTC
cdr3_aa: CASSPDRVTEQYF

v_call: TRBV28
j_call: TRBJ2-3
clone_size: few
d_call: -
cdr3_nt: TGTGCCAGCAGTTTGAAGGGGTGGGTCACAGATACGCAGTATTTT
cdr3_aa: CASSLKGWVTDTQYF